Below, 28 T cell receptor beta chains from the same sample are listed, as sequenced in a study of monozygotic twins with inflammatory bowel disease. TCRdb reprocessed the 5' RACE reads and stores each CDR3 protein as one record, lacking DNA. The sample totals about 380,000 distinct CDR3 sequences. Sequencing used blood. The receptors here all came from a human donor with ulcerative colitis or Crohn's disease, or a healthy co-twin of an affected twin (not recorded which).

V and J are TRBV21-1 and TRBJ1-2. TRBV21-1 is a pseudogene segment. CDR3 size: 13 residues. The CDR3 here is CASSPKALDGYTF.

The chain has TRBV4-3 and TRBJ1-1. From germline, CDR1 is LGHNA and CDR2 YSLEER. The CDR3 consists of 15 residues. The CDR3 protein is CASSQDPGRETEAFF.

This chain uses TRBV12-3 or TRBV12-4 with TRBJ1-4; as DNA is missing, the TRBD1 call by TCRdb cannot be tested. The CDR3 is made up of 14 amino acids. CDR3 protein: CASSGGAGLEKLFF.

The V gene is TRBV4-3, the J gene TRBJ2-7; TCRdb returns TRBD2, unconfirmable since there is no DNA. Per the germline V gene, CDR1 is LGHNA and CDR2 is YSLEER. The length of the CDR3 is 17 residues. The CDR3 sequence: CASSQELLAGGRYEQYF.

The V call is TRBV5-6, the J call TRBJ2-1; with no DNA, the TCRdb D assignment of TRBD1 cannot be verified. Germline V gene data show CDR1 as SGHDT and CDR2 as YYEEEE. CDR3 length: 15 residues. The CDR3 here is CASSLAAGAYNEQFF.

The V call is TRBV7-9, the J call TRBJ2-7; TCRdb gives TRBD1 as the D gene, but with no DNA this cannot be confirmed. There are 17 residues in the CDR3. Germline-derived CDR1 and CDR2 are SEHNR and FQNEAQ (reference sequence). CDR3 sequence reads: CASSGAGTGADPYEQYF.

The chain is built from TRBV29-1 and TRBJ2-2; the TCRdb call, TRBD1, lacks DNA for checking. Germline CDR1 is SQVTM and CDR2 is ANQGSEA. There are 13 residues in the CDR3. The CDR3 region is CSVGQGRTGELFF.

This rearrangement joins TRBV12-5 to TRBJ2-7; the D call of TRBD1 rests on TCRdb alone, since no DNA is present to check it. The germline gives CDR1 LGHNT, CDR2 FRNRAP. The CDR3 extends over 14 amino acids. CDR3 in amino acids: CASGSRDRMSEQYF.

The chain recombines TRBV7-2 with TRBJ1-5. Germline loops: CDR1 SGHTA, CDR2 FQGNSA. This CDR3 has 15 residues. CDR3 protein: CASSLSGSWNQPQHF.

The gene calls are TRBV9 and TRBJ2-1. This CDR3 is built from 16 residues. Germline V CDR1 and CDR2: SGDLS, YYNGEE. CDR3 residues: CASSVGSGGPYNEQFF.

V usage is TRBV7-2 and J usage is TRBJ2-7; TCRdb gives TRBD1 as the D gene, but with no DNA this cannot be confirmed. CDR3 size: 15 residues. The germline CDR1 and CDR2 sequences are SGHTA and FQGNSA. CDR3 residues: CASSLTGIGYYEQYF.

The V call is TRBV19, the J call TRBJ2-6; lacking DNA, the TRBD1 call made by TCRdb goes unchecked. Per the germline V gene, CDR1 is LNHDA and CDR2 is SQIVND (reference sequence). The CDR3 totals 16 residues. The CDR3 is CASSTTRESGANVLTF.

CDR3 region: CASTLADTQYF. The rearrangement joins TRBV12-3 or TRBV12-4 to TRBJ2-3; TCRdb calls TRBD2, which cannot be checked without DNA. The CDR3 totals 11 residues.

This chain links TRBV5-1 with TRBJ1-5. Germline V gives CDR1 SGHRS, CDR2 YFSETQ. CDR3 length: 13 residues. This CDR3 is CASSLAGQQPQHF.

The V and J genes are TRBV9 and TRBJ1-2; the D gene TCRdb calls, TRBD1, cannot be checked with no DNA. This CDR3 has 17 amino acids. CDR1 SGDLS and CDR2 YYNGEE come from the germline V gene. The CDR3 region is CASSVEQRTGANYGYTF.

The chain recombines TRBV18 with TRBJ1-2. The CDR3 is 13 amino acids. From germline, CDR1 is KGHSH and CDR2 LQKENI. The CDR3 loop is CASSPYRNYGYTF.

The chain combines TRBV5-6 with TRBJ2-1. Germline loops: CDR1 SGHDT, CDR2 YYEEEE. This CDR3 has 13 residues. The CDR3 sequence is CASSLDDYNEQFF. Filled out from reference TRBV5-6 and TRBJ2-1, the complete variable domain reads DAGVTQSPTHLIKTRGQQVTLRCSPKSGHDTVSWYQQALGQGPQFIFQYYEEEERQRGNFPDRFSGHQFPNYSSELNVNALLLGDSALYLCASSLDDYNEQFFGPGTRLTVL.

The chain employs TRBV5-1 and TRBJ2-1; TCRdb selects TRBD1, and the lack of DNA leaves this call unchecked. Germline assignment: CDR1 SGHRS and CDR2 YFSETQ. The CDR3 has 15 amino acids. The CDR3 spells CASSPETLVWTGGFF.

The CDR3 protein is CASSQTRTSSYNEQFF. The chain has TRBV7-2 and TRBJ2-1; TCRdb's D call, TRBD1, is unchecked because there is no DNA. Germline V gene sequence: CDR1 SGHTA, CDR2 FQGNSA. CDR3 size: 16 residues.

The V call is TRBV7-9, the J call TRBJ2-5; TCRdb's D gene call, TRBD2, goes unchecked for lack of DNA. Germline lookup yields CDR1 SEHNR and CDR2 FQNEAQ (reference sequence). This CDR3 is built from 15 residues. Here the CDR3 reads CASSPLAGGRETQYF. The full variable domain, completed using reference TRBV7-9 and TRBJ2-5, is DTGVSQNPRHKITKRGQNVTFRCDPISEHNRLYWYRQTLGQGPEFLTYFQNEAQLEKSRLLSDRFSAERPKGSFSTLEIQRTEQGDSAMYLCASSPLAGGRETQYFGPGTRLLVL.

V is TRBV12-3 or TRBV12-4 and J is TRBJ2-7; TCRdb reports TRBD1, a call that lacks DNA to check it against. The CDR3 has 14 residues. CDR3 sequence reads: CASTRTGVTYEQYF.

This chain links TRBV7-2 with TRBJ1-5; as DNA is missing, the TRBD1 call by TCRdb cannot be tested. CDR3 length equals 15 residues. Looked up from germline, CDR1 is SGHTA and CDR2 is FQGNSA. The CDR3 loop reads CASSLAGTGYQPQHF. Full variable domain (rest looked up from reference TRBV7-2 and TRBJ1-5): GAGVSQSPSNKVTEKGKDVELRCDPISGHTALYWYRQSLGQGLEFLIYFQGNSAPDKSGLPSDRFSAERTGGSVSTLTIQRTQQEDSAVYLCASSLAGTGYQPQHFGDGTRLSIL.

V is TRBV29-1 and J is TRBJ2-1; the D call from TCRdb, TRBD1, cannot be confirmed without DNA. CDR1 and CDR2 from the germline V gene are SQVTM and ANQGSEA. CDR3 length: 14 residues. The CDR3 reads CSGVGRVYYNEQFF.

This chain links TRBV15 with TRBJ1-2; with no DNA, the TCRdb D assignment of TRBD1 cannot be verified. This CDR3 is 17 amino acids long. CDR1 LNHNV and CDR2 YYDKDF come from the germline V gene (reference sequence). The CDR3 sequence is CATSPDWGQGLVGGYTF.

V usage is TRBV4-3 and J usage is TRBJ2-3; lacking DNA, the TRBD1 call made by TCRdb goes unchecked. CDR3 length: 15 amino acids. Germline assignment: CDR1 LGHNA and CDR2 YSLEER. The CDR3 here is CASSQNSRGSDTQYF.

The chain is built from TRBV29-1 and TRBJ2-5; TCRdb gives TRBD2 as the D gene, but with no DNA this cannot be confirmed. The CDR3 loop spans 15 amino acids. Germline V lookup: CDR1 SQVTM, CDR2 ANQGSEA. The chain's CDR3 is CSVEGGPLRLETQYF. The full variable domain, in which reference TRBV29-1 and TRBJ2-5 provide the parts outside the CDR3, is SAVISQKPSRDICQRGTSLTIQCQVDSQVTMMFWYRQQPGQSLTLIATANQGSEATYESGFVIDKFPISRPNLTFSTLTVSNMSPEDSSIYLCSVEGGPLRLETQYFGPGTRLLVL.

This sequence joins TRBV29-1 and TRBJ2-7; as DNA is missing, the TRBD1 call by TCRdb cannot be tested. The CDR3 has 14 residues. Germline-derived CDR1 and CDR2 are SQVTM and ANQGSEA. The CDR3 sequence: CSVDRGSSSYEQYF.

The chain links TRBV4-1 to TRBJ1-5; without DNA, the TCRdb call of TRBD1 cannot be checked. Germline V gene sequence: CDR1 MGHRA, CDR2 YSYEKL. The CDR3 spans 14 residues. The CDR3 sequence is CASSLGTGIQPQHF.